A selection of T cell receptor beta chains follows, all from one sample in a study of blood T cell repertoires in COVID-19. The protocol was immunoSEQ multiplex PCR, while the TCRdb copy is restricted to in-frame clones and leaves out a portion. The sample contains fewer than 80,000 clones, 85% to 90% of which appear only once. The sample taken for sequencing was peripheral blood. The origin of the receptors is a woman aged 50 to 65 with active COVID-19. CDR3s include the opening cysteine and the closing phenylalanine or tryptophan. D genes are given only for firm matches.

d_gene: TRBD1; v_gene: TRBV27; j_gene: TRBJ1-1; CDR3nt: TGTGCCAGCAGTGCGTCAACAGGGGACACGGACACTGAAGCTTTCTTT; CDR3aa: CASSASTGDTDTEAFF
d_gene: TRBD2; v_gene: TRBV3-1/TRBV3-2; j_gene: TRBJ2-1; CDR3nt: TGTGCCAGCAGCCACGGGGGACTAATGTACAATGAGCAGTTCTTC; CDR3aa: CASSHGGLMYNEQFF
d_gene: TRBD2; v_gene: TRBV2; j_gene: TRBJ2-2; CDR3nt: TGTGCCAGCAGGGAAGGGACTAGCGGGAGTATGTTTTTT; CDR3aa: CASREGTSGSMFF
d_gene: NA; v_gene: TRBV10-2; j_gene: TRBJ2-2; CDR3nt: TGCGCCAGCAGCCATAGACAGGAGCTGTTTTTT; CDR3aa: CASSHRQELFF
d_gene: TRBD1; v_gene: TRBV6-5; j_gene: TRBJ2-3; CDR3nt: TGTGCCAGCACGTGGGACAGGGCGACAGATACGCAGTATTTT; CDR3aa: CASTWDRATDTQYF
d_gene: TRBD2; v_gene: TRBV27; j_gene: TRBJ2-1; CDR3nt: TGTGCCAGCAGTCCCCCCGGGACTAGCGGGAGAGATGAGCAGTTCTTC; CDR3aa: CASSPPGTSGRDEQFF
d_gene: NA; v_gene: TRBV5-1; j_gene: TRBJ1-4; CDR3nt: TGCGCCAGCAGCTTCCAGGGCGGCGCGACTAATGAAAAACTGTTTTTT; CDR3aa: CASSFQGGATNEKLFF
d_gene: NA; v_gene: TRBV6-5; j_gene: TRBJ1-3; CDR3nt: TGTGCCAGCGGCCGCAGAGGGAACACCATATATTTT; CDR3aa: CASGRRGNTIYF
d_gene: NA; v_gene: TRBV5-1; j_gene: TRBJ2-2; CDR3nt: TGCGCCAGCAGCCGGAGCGGTCTGAACACCGGGGAGCTGTTTTTT; CDR3aa: CASSRSGLNTGELFF
d_gene: TRBD1; v_gene: TRBV7-3; j_gene: TRBJ1-1; CDR3nt: TGTGCCAGCAGCCCTGGGACAGGGGCTGAAGCTTTCTTT; CDR3aa: CASSPGTGAEAFF
d_gene: NA; v_gene: TRBV6-5; j_gene: TRBJ1-4; CDR3nt: TGTGCCAGACAGGACCGGGCCTCTAATGAAAAACTGTTTTTT; CDR3aa: CARQDRASNEKLFF
d_gene: NA; v_gene: TRBV14; j_gene: TRBJ2-5; CDR3nt: TGTGCCAGCAGCCAAAGGCCGATGACCGCCCGGGTTCAAGAGACCCAGTACTTC; CDR3aa: CASSQRPMTARVQETQYF
d_gene: TRBD1; v_gene: TRBV5-6; j_gene: TRBJ1-5; CDR3nt: TGTGCCAGCAGCAGGGACAGGGGGCAAGGGCAGCCCCAGCATTTT; CDR3aa: CASSRDRGQGQPQHF
d_gene: NA; v_gene: TRBV6-4; j_gene: TRBJ2-1; CDR3nt: TGTGCCAGCAGTGACAAAGCGGGCCCATACAATGAGCAGTTCTTC; CDR3aa: CASSDKAGPYNEQFF
d_gene: NA; v_gene: TRBV4-1; j_gene: TRBJ1-5; CDR3nt: TGCGCCAGCAGCCAGGACCCGGGGCAGCCCCAGCATTTT; CDR3aa: CASSQDPGQPQHF
d_gene: NA; v_gene: TRBV27; j_gene: TRBJ2-3; CDR3nt: TGTGCCAGCAGTTTCAGGGGCCAAACAGATACGCAGTATTTT; CDR3aa: CASSFRGQTDTQYF
d_gene: NA; v_gene: TRBV3-1/TRBV3-2; j_gene: TRBJ2-7; CDR3nt: TGTGCCAGCAGCCCCCAAACAGGGTTTTACGAGCAGTACTTC; CDR3aa: CASSPQTGFYEQYF
d_gene: NA; v_gene: TRBV10-2; j_gene: TRBJ2-3; CDR3nt: TGCGCCAGCGAAGAGGTCAACACAGATACGCAGTATTTT; CDR3aa: CASEEVNTDTQYF
d_gene: NA; v_gene: TRBV11-2; j_gene: TRBJ1-1; CDR3nt: TGTGCCAGCAGCTCTCGGGACACTGAAGCTTTCTTT; CDR3aa: CASSSRDTEAFF